The entry that follows covers one TCR beta chain sequence. This clonotype showed up just a few times. The target of this receptor is not known. Base qualities are not provided; no much larger clone lies one nucleotide away. The entry originates in a study of response to subunit inactivated influenza vaccine listed by TCRdb under 2018. For the wider study: Deep quantitative profiling of the T cell receptor repertoire was used in the study to follow responses to a trivalent subunit inactivated influenza vaccine. General findings and caveats noted by the study authors: The authors proposed that each seasonal influenza vaccination may bring in only a limited number of new T cells.

Reading the germline V gene (reference sequence) gives CDR1 LGHDT and CDR2 YNNKEL. A distance of 10 bases separates the germline ends of V and J, which lose 1 base and 0 bases respectively. From cysteine to phenylalanine, the CDR3 is 16 amino acids long. Solely the CDR3 DNA is kept, with 48 bases framed from the first base. Library construction relied on RT-PCR. TCRdb lists the instrument as Illumina HiSeq 2500. The raw public data were reprocessed by TCRdb itself: fastp quality trimming at Q25, MiXCR clonotype calling, in-frame beta chains only. CDR3 protein sequences are deduplicated, and each keeps its most common genes and DNA. The sample data list some 500,000 distinct CDR3 sequences, and around 25% of these were observed just once. The ten biggest clones cover around 2% of the sample.

The source was CD4+ T cells sorted from PBMCs, collected roughly 5 days after vaccination. The V gene is TRBV3-1 and the J gene is TRBJ2-1; TRBD1 could be the D gene, as 5 bases match. The receptor was isolated from a man between 50 and 59 years old who received an inactivated influenza vaccine. Donor details come from another sample of the same person, matched by shared clones. This receptor has the CDR3 CASSQASGLSYNEQFF. The DNA sequence is given as TGTGCCAGCAGCCAAGCTTCAGGGCTCTCCTACAATGAGCAGTTCTTC.